This passage covers 22 T cell receptor beta chains from one sample sequenced in a study of blood T cell repertoires in COVID-19. Clones were sequenced by immunoSEQ multiplex PCR, and TCRdb holds only the in-frame ones, with some missing. The sample records roughly 60,000 clones, 75% to 85% being singletons. Sequenced material: peripheral blood. The receptors come from a human donor in a cohort sampled during active COVID-19.

The rearrangement joins TRBV4-2 to TRBJ2-7; 10 nucleotides agree with TRBD1. J was trimmed by 5 bases and V by 8 bases; bases with no gene match: 12. From germline, CDR1 is LGHNA and CDR2 YNFKEQ. The CDR3 totals 15 residues. DNA for the CDR3: TGTGCCAGCGAGAGCTGGGCGGGACAGGGGAACGAGCAGTACTTC. It encodes CASESWAGQGNEQYF.

V usage is TRBV5-4 and J usage is TRBJ2-2, with 8 bases identical to TRBD1. This CDR3 is built from 15 residues. From germline, CDR1 is SGHNT and CDR2 YYREEE (reference sequence). The V and J ends lost 1 base and 5 bases, in that order; junction bases with no gene match: 4. For the CDR3, the DNA is TGTGCCAGCAGCTTGCCAGGGGGCATGACCGGGGAGCTGTTTTTT. This sequence encodes CASSLPGGMTGELFF.

CDR3 sequence: CASRRGSPNEKLFF. Here the CDR3 DNA reads TGTGCCAGCAGAAGGGGGAGCCCTAATGAAAAACTGTTTTTT. V usage is TRBV6-5 and J usage is TRBJ1-4; D perhaps matches TRBD1 (6 bases). Germline loops: CDR1 MNHEY, CDR2 SVGAGI. This CDR3 is 14 amino acids long. Trimming pared 6 bases from V and 3 bases from J, leaving 11 bases between.

This clone was seen a single time. The chain has TRBV6-6 and TRBJ2-7; a possible D gene is TRBD2 (6 bases). The V and J ends lost 0 bases and 3 bases respectively, with 15 bases between them. Germline values: CDR1 MNHNY, CDR2 SVGAGI (reference sequence). The CDR3 is 16 residues long. CDR3 in DNA: TGTGCCAGCAGTTACTCGTACCGGGAGTCGTTCTACGAGCAGTACTTC. Its protein is CASSYSYRESFYEQYF.

This chain joins TRBV28 and TRBJ1-3; tentatively, D is TRBD1 (5 bases). This CDR3 has 16 residues. The V gene lost 2 bases and the J gene lost 7 bases, with 18 bases spanning the gap. The V gene's germline CDR1 is MDHEN and CDR2 SYDVKM. For the CDR3, the DNA is TGTGCCAGCAGTTTACCTGCAGGGCCGCCGCGGAACACCATATATTTT. As protein: CASSLPAGPPRNTIYF.

The genes are TRBV6-2 or TRBV6-3 and TRBJ1-6, with TRBD1 identical over 10 bases. The length of the CDR3 is 15 residues. J gave up 10 bases and V 5 bases, and 8 bases lay outside the gene matches. CDR1 is MNHEY and CDR2 is SVGEGT in the germline V gene. CDR3 loop: CASSLGTGVGSPLHF. CDR3 nucleotide sequence: TGTGCCAGCAGTCTCGGGACAGGGGTAGGCTCACCCCTCCACTTT.

This clone was counted only a few times. The rearrangement joins TRBV2 to TRBJ1-6; 8 bases are a match to TRBD1. The V gene's germline CDR1 is SNHLY and CDR2 FYNNEI. V was clipped by 6 bases and J by 7 bases; unmatched bases: 11. This CDR3 is built from 16 residues. CDR3 loop: CASSPQGAGKNSPLHF. Written as DNA, the CDR3 is TGTGCCAGCAGCCCTCAGGGGGCAGGGAAGAATTCACCCCTCCACTTT.

The chain couples TRBV10-3 to TRBJ2-7; 8 nucleotides align to TRBD1. Germline lookup yields CDR1 ENHRY and CDR2 SYGVKD. V was pared by 4 bases and J by 5 bases, with 4 bases of the junction left unmatched. The CDR3 covers 13 residues. The DNA for the CDR3 is TGTGCCATCAGTGCCTGGACAGGGAACGAGCAGTACTTC. It codes for CAISAWTGNEQYF.

The genes are TRBV11-2 and TRBJ2-7, with 8 bases lining up with TRBD1. Germline lookup yields CDR1 SGHAT and CDR2 FQNNGV. V shed 5 bases, J shed 1 base, and the junction held 4 bases outside the gene matches. This CDR3 spans 14 amino acids. The CDR3 loop is CASSPGTGSYEQYF. The CDR3 DNA sequence: TGTGCCAGCAGCCCCGGGACAGGTTCCTACGAGCAGTACTTC.

The gene calls are TRBV19 and TRBJ1-1, with D possibly being TRBD1 (5 bases). Trimming removed 3 bases at V and 6 bases at J, with 11 bases between. The CDR3 runs to 13 residues. Germline V gene lookup returns CDR1 LNHDA and CDR2 SQIVND (reference sequence). The CDR3 coding sequence is TGTGCCAGTAGTATCGGGGGGAGGGCTGAAGCTTTCTTT. Its protein is CASSIGGRAEAFF. Filled out from reference TRBV19 and TRBJ1-1, the complete variable domain reads DGGITQSPKYLFRKEGQNVTLSCEQNLNHDAMYWYRQDPGQGLRLIYYSQIVNDFQKGDIAEGYSVSREKKESFPLTVTSAQKNPTAFYLCASSIGGRAEAFFGQGTRLTVV.

This chain joins TRBV25-1 and TRBJ1-2, with 7 positions matching TRBD1. Germline V CDR1 and CDR2: MGHDK, SYGVNS. The CDR3 extends over 13 amino acids. Unmatched junction bases numbered 3, after V lost 3 bases and J lost 5 bases. CDR3 residues: CASSEGTVYGYTF. CDR3 coding DNA: TGTGCCAGCAGTGAGGGGACAGTATATGGCTACACCTTC.

The chain uses TRBV12-3 or TRBV12-4 and TRBJ1-3; perhaps TRBD1 as D (5 bases). Trimming removed 4 bases from V and 8 bases from J, with 12 bases in between. The CDR3 spans 13 residues. CDR3 sequence: CASSSGGLDTIYF. In DNA, the CDR3 is TGTGCCAGCAGTTCCGGGGGGTTGGACACCATATATTTT.

The rearrangement uses TRBV18 and TRBJ2-1; D is unclear. The CDR3 is made up of 12 amino acids. Germline-derived CDR1 and CDR2 are KGHSH and LQKENI. The V gene lost 4 bases and the J gene lost 7 bases, with 8 bases spanning the gap. The CDR3 DNA sequence: TGTGCCAGCTCACGACATAGGAATGAGCAGTTCTTC. As protein: CASSRHRNEQFF.

V is TRBV19 and J is TRBJ1-4, with 11 nucleotides matching TRBD1. Trimming cost V 3 bases and J 11 bases; bases outside gene matches: 8. The germline CDR1 and CDR2 sequences are LNHDA and SQIVND (reference sequence). CDR3 length: 15 amino acids. The CDR3 spells CASSILRDRGWKLFF. The CDR3 DNA sequence: TGTGCCAGTAGTATCCTCCGGGACAGGGGGTGGAAACTGTTTTTT.

The rearrangement joins TRBV28 to TRBJ2-7; 10 positions agree with TRBD1. This CDR3 is 15 amino acids long. CDR1 is MDHEN, CDR2 SYDVKM, per germline. With 7 bases clipped from V and 2 bases from J, the junction kept 8 bases outside the gene matches. In DNA, the CDR3 is TGTGCCAGCACCACCGGACAGGGGGGCCCCTACGAGCAGTACTTC. It specifies CASTTGQGGPYEQYF.

The rearrangement uses TRBV15 and TRBJ2-1; D possibly corresponds to TRBD1 (6 bases). This CDR3 comprises 14 residues. V shed 5 bases and J shed 4 bases, with 12 bases lying between them. Germline V gene sequence: CDR1 LNHNV, CDR2 YYDKDF (reference sequence). The CDR3 protein is CATSGGSQYNEQFF. CDR3 in DNA: TGTGCCACCAGCGGGGGCTCCCAGTACAATGAGCAGTTCTTC.

The chain employs TRBV19 and TRBJ1-5, with 8 positions matching TRBD1. With V trimmed by 7 bases and J by 3 bases, 5 bases remained unmatched. This CDR3 contains 14 residues. Looked up from germline, CDR1 is LNHDA and CDR2 is SQIVND (reference sequence). The CDR3 loop is CASTDRGHNQPQHF. The CDR3 DNA is TGTGCCAGTACCGACAGGGGACACAATCAGCCCCAGCATTTT.

This clone turned up a few times. V usage is TRBV5-6 and J usage is TRBJ1-2; D perhaps matches TRBD1 (5 bases). The CDR3 extends over 15 amino acids. Between the trimmed V and J ends, which lost 4 bases and 1 base, there was a span of 14 bases. In germline, CDR1 is SGHDT, CDR2 YYEEEE. CDR3 sequence: CASSLQGALNYGYTF. The DNA of the CDR3 is TGTGCCAGCAGCCTGCAGGGTGCCCTTAACTATGGCTACACCTTC. The full variable domain, in which reference TRBV5-6 and TRBJ1-2 provide the parts outside the CDR3, is DAGVTQSPTHLIKTRGQQVTLRCSPKSGHDTVSWYQQALGQGPQFIFQYYEEEERQRGNFPDRFSGHQFPNYSSELNVNALLLGDSALYLCASSLQGALNYGYTFGSGTRLTVV.

This rearrangement joins TRBV19 to TRBJ2-3, with 7 bases identical to TRBD1. V shed 5 bases, J shed 6 bases, and the junction held 14 bases outside the gene matches. Germline V gene sequence: CDR1 LNHDA, CDR2 SQIVND (reference sequence). CDR3 length equals 16 residues. The CDR3 region has the DNA TGTGCCAGTAGTGCATCAGGGGGAATGTGGGTGGATACGCAGTATTTT. Translating it yields CASSASGGMWVDTQYF.

The chain carries TRBV19 and TRBJ2-5; D unclear. The V end was cut by 6 bases, the J end by 5 bases, with 10 bases between. This CDR3 is 12 amino acids long. The germline V gene encodes CDR1 LNHDA and CDR2 SQIVND (reference sequence). CDR3 sequence: CASSHLGETQYF. In DNA, the CDR3 is TGTGCCAGTAGCCATCTGGGCGAGACCCAGTACTTC. Using reference TRBV19 and TRBJ2-5 for the parts outside the CDR3, the full variable domain is DGGITQSPKYLFRKEGQNVTLSCEQNLNHDAMYWYRQDPGQGLRLIYYSQIVNDFQKGDIAEGYSVSREKKESFPLTVTSAQKNPTAFYLCASSHLGETQYFGPGTRLLVL.

The gene calls are TRBV15 and TRBJ2-3; 9 positions match TRBD2. V lost 0 bases, J lost 2 bases, and 15 bases stayed unmatched. Germline V lookup: CDR1 LNHNV, CDR2 YYDKDF (reference sequence). The CDR3 runs to 20 residues. CDR3 loop: CATSRDGGASGEKYTDTQYF. The CDR3 DNA reads as TGTGCCACCAGCAGAGACGGGGGGGCTAGCGGGGAAAAGTACACAGATACGCAGTATTTT.

This chain joins TRBV5-1 and TRBJ2-3; 8 bases agree with TRBD2. This CDR3 is built from 15 residues. V lost 0 bases to trimming and J lost 2 bases; unmatched junction nucleotides: 2. Per germline, CDR1 SGHRS and CDR2 YFSETQ. CDR3 protein: CASSLAGGDTDTQYF. CDR3 nucleotides: TGCGCCAGCAGCTTGGCCGGGGGGGACACAGATACGCAGTATTTT.